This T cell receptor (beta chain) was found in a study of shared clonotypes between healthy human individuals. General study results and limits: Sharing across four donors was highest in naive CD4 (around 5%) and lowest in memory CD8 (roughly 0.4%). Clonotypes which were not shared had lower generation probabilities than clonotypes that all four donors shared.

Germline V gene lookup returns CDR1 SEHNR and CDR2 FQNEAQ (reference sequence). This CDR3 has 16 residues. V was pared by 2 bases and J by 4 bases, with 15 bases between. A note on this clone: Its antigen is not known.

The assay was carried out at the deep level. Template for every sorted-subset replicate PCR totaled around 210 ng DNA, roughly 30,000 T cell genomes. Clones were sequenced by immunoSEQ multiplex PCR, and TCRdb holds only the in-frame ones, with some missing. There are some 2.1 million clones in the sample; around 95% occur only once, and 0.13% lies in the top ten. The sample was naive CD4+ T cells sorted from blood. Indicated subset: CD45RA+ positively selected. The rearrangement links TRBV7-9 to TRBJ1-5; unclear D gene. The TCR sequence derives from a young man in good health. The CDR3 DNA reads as TGTGCCAGCAGCTTAACAACTACAGCCCAAAATCAGCCCCAGCATTTT. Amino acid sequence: CASSLTTTAQNQPQHF.